A single sample gave rise to the 28 T cell receptor beta chains below, sequenced in a study of T-cell memory formation after mild COVID-19. Each CDR3 protein is one row after TCRdb ran MiXCR on the 5' RACE reads. Of roughly 400,000 distinct CDR3 sequences in the sample, approximately 18% were seen once. The sequencing sample was made of PBMCs or a T cell subset sorted from them (not recorded which). These receptors originate from a man younger than 30 who had mild COVID-19 (a few samples of this study predate the infection). Cell type and time point are not known.

Only a few counts were recorded for this clonotype. The V call is TRBV6-2 or TRBV6-3, the J call TRBJ1-5, with D possibly matching TRBD1 (5 bases). Trimming stripped 6 bases from V and 8 bases from J, with 11 bases between. Looked up from germline, CDR1 is MNHEY and CDR2 is SVGEGT. CDR3 length equals 12 residues. Here the CDR3 DNA reads TGTGCCAGCAGAACGGACACGGAGCCCCAGCATTTT. Protein: CASRTDTEPQHF.

Ten or more counts support this clonotype. The chain has TRBV7-8 and TRBJ1-5; D is unclear. Between the trimmed V and J ends, which lost 1 base and 6 bases, there was a span of 7 bases. The V gene's germline CDR1 is SGHVS and CDR2 FQNEAQ. This CDR3 region has 13 residues. The CDR3 here is CASSLGRGQPQHF. CDR3 sequence (DNA): TGTGCCAGCAGCTTAGGGCGGGGTCAGCCCCAGCATTTT.

This clonotype was counted between two and nine times. This chain links TRBV11-2 with TRBJ1-3, with TRBD1 identical over 7 bases. V lost 5 bases to trimming and J lost 0 bases; unmatched junction nucleotides: 4. The V gene's germline CDR1 is SGHAT and CDR2 FQNNGV. This CDR3 is built from 15 residues. CDR3 in DNA: TGTGCCAGCAGCCTGCGGGACAGCTCTGGAAACACCATATATTTT. Protein sequence: CASSLRDSSGNTIYF.

The chain recombines TRBV6-6 with TRBJ2-6; no reliable D call. V lost 10 bases and J 4 bases, leaving 14 bases between the germline ends. CDR3 size: 14 residues. The germline gives CDR1 MNHNY, CDR2 SVGAGI (reference sequence). CDR3 residues: CAIESTSGANVLTF. CDR3 bases: TGTGCCATCGAGAGTACCTCCGGGGCCAACGTCCTGACTTTC.

This clonotype has only a few counts. The chain couples TRBV6-5 to TRBJ1-1; 7 bases line up with TRBD1. Germline CDR1 and CDR2: MNHEY and SVGAGI. The ends lost 2 bases at V and 4 bases at J; junction bases unmatched: 4. The CDR3 is 14 residues long. As DNA, the CDR3 is TGTGCCAGCAGTTACGGGGGGACAGCCACTGAAGCTTTCTTT. As protein: CASSYGGTATEAFF.

This clonotype was counted between two and nine times. The chain carries TRBV7-2 and TRBJ2-4, with D uncertain. V was trimmed by 0 bases and J by 3 bases, leaving 9 bases between them. Germline assignment: CDR1 SGHTA and CDR2 FQGNSA. This CDR3 spans 15 amino acids. The CDR3 loop is CASSLAIWDKNIQYF. For the CDR3, the DNA is TGTGCCAGCAGCTTAGCAATATGGGACAAAAACATTCAGTACTTC.

This clonotype was counted between two and nine times. The rearrangement uses TRBV10-3 and TRBJ2-5; possibly TRBD2 for D (5 bases). The CDR3 loop spans 13 amino acids. Germline CDR1 is ENHRY and CDR2 is SYGVKD. Trimming took off 6 bases at V and 0 bases at J, with 8 bases between the two ends. The CDR3 nucleotides read TGTGCCATCAGCCCCGGGGACCAAGAGACCCAGTACTTC. As protein: CAISPGDQETQYF.

V usage is TRBV7-2 and J usage is TRBJ2-3; D gene ambiguous. CDR1 and CDR2 (germline): SGHTA, FQGNSA. The V and J ends lost 5 bases and 1 base respectively, with 10 bases between them. The CDR3 has 14 amino acids. The CDR3 here is CASSRRAGTDTQYF. The CDR3 DNA follows: TGTGCCAGCAGCCGACGGGCCGGCACAGATACGCAGTATTTT. The full variable domain, with the rest looked up from reference TRBV7-2 and TRBJ2-3, is GAGVSQSPSNKVTEKGKDVELRCDPISGHTALYWYRQSLGQGLEFLIYFQGNSAPDKSGLPSDRFSAERTGGSVSTLTIQRTQQEDSAVYLCASSRRAGTDTQYFGPGTRLTVL.

The chain has TRBV2 and TRBJ2-2; tentative D call: TRBD1 (8 bases). CDR3 length: 14 amino acids. The V and J ends lost 6 bases and 6 bases respectively, with 14 bases between them. Germline loops: CDR1 SNHLY, CDR2 FYNNEI. CDR3 region: CASRDREGPGELFF. The DNA of the CDR3 is TGTGCCAGCAGGGACAGGGAGGGCCCCGGGGAGCTGTTTTTT.

This clonotype was seen a handful of times. V is TRBV6-2 or TRBV6-3 and J is TRBJ2-7; D perhaps matches TRBD1 (5 bases). Trimming left V 2 bases short and J 6 bases short, with 20 bases between. CDR1 and CDR2 from the germline V gene are MNHEY and SVGEGT. The CDR3 is 16 amino acids. Here the CDR3 DNA reads TGTGCCAGCAGTTACGGTGAGACAGCCCCTCCCTCCGAGCAGTACGTC. Translating it yields CASSYGETAPPSEQYV.

V gene TRBV7-2 combines with J gene TRBJ2-1; TRBD1 matches 9 bases. With 5 bases clipped from V and 3 bases from J, the junction kept 5 bases outside the gene matches. Germline assignment: CDR1 SGHTA and CDR2 FQGNSA. The CDR3 consists of 15 residues. This CDR3 is CASSRDRALYNEQFF. In DNA form, the CDR3 reads TGTGCCAGCAGCCGGGACAGGGCTCTCTACAATGAGCAGTTCTTC.

The chain links TRBV6-2 or TRBV6-3 to TRBJ2-1; TRBD1 might be the D (5 bases). The germline V gene encodes CDR1 MNHEY and CDR2 SVGEGT. The CDR3 is 15 residues long. Trimming removed 5 bases at V and 2 bases at J, with 13 bases between. The chain's CDR3 is CASSNEGAAYNEQFF. In DNA, the CDR3 is TGTGCCAGCAGTAACGAAGGGGCCGCCTACAATGAGCAGTTCTTC.

This clonotype has more than one count but fewer than ten. The chain has TRBV12-3 or TRBV12-4 and TRBJ2-7, with D tentatively TRBD1 (6 bases). The CDR3 has 14 amino acids. The V gene lost 6 bases and the J gene lost 1 base, with 13 bases spanning the gap. The CDR3 DNA reads TGTGCCAGCAGCGCGGACAGACGGTCCTACGAGCAGTACTTC. Amino acid sequence: CASSADRRSYEQYF.

This clonotype was observed a handful of times. This sequence joins TRBV2 and TRBJ1-1; D is perhaps TRBD1 (5 bases). Germline CDR1 SNHLY, CDR2 FYNNEI. The V end lost 8 bases, the J end lost 5 bases, and 18 bases lay between the germline ends. This CDR3 contains 14 residues. In nucleotides, the CDR3 is TGTGCCAGCTCGTTGGGGACTCCTGGTACTGAAGCTTTCTTT. It translates to CASSLGTPGTEAFF.

In this sample, this clonotype turned up a few times. This chain links TRBV7-2 with TRBJ2-5; tentatively, D is TRBD2 (6 bases). Trimming stripped 5 bases from V and 7 bases from J, with 17 bases between. Germline V gene lookup returns CDR1 SGHTA and CDR2 FQGNSA. This CDR3 spans 14 amino acids. CDR3 DNA: TGTGCCAGCAGCGGAGGTTGGCAGGGAGGGACCCAGTACTTC. This gives the protein CASSGGWQGGTQYF.

The chain joins TRBV5-1 to TRBJ2-1; 10 nucleotides match TRBD1. Germline lookup yields CDR1 SGHRS and CDR2 YFSETQ. V shed 6 bases, J shed 4 bases, and the junction held 7 bases outside the gene matches. The CDR3 covers 15 residues. The CDR3 loop is CASTPWTGGYNEQFF. CDR3 bases: TGCGCCAGCACCCCCTGGACAGGGGGTTACAATGAGCAGTTCTTC.

This clonotype has a count of ten or more. This sequence joins TRBV13 and TRBJ2-5, with 7 bases identical to TRBD1. V lost 5 bases, J lost 2 bases, and 2 bases stayed unmatched. CDR3 length equals 13 residues. Germline V gives CDR1 PRHDT, CDR2 FYEKMQ (reference sequence). The CDR3 is CASSPGQQETQYF. The DNA of the CDR3 is TGTGCCAGCAGCCCGGGACAGCAAGAGACCCAGTACTTC.

This clonotype was counted once. The chain links TRBV12-5 to TRBJ2-1, with 9 bases identical to TRBD2. Germline V lookup: CDR1 LGHNT, CDR2 FRNRAP. Germline trimming cut 0 bases from V and 3 bases from J; bases unmatched to any gene: 6. The CDR3 extends over 17 amino acids. The CDR3 is CASGLVHGTSFYNEQFF. The DNA for the CDR3 is TGTGCTAGTGGTTTGGTACATGGGACTAGCTTCTACAATGAGCAGTTCTTC.

The V gene is TRBV6-5, the J gene TRBJ1-2, with D unclear. In germline, CDR1 is MNHEY, CDR2 SVGAGI. The V end was cut by 0 bases, the J end by 4 bases, with 12 bases between. There are 15 residues in the CDR3. As DNA, the CDR3 is TGTGCCAGCAGTTACTCGACCCTGGATGGCTATGGCTACACCTTC. The encoded protein is CASSYSTLDGYGYTF.

The chain couples TRBV10-1 to TRBJ2-1; D tentatively reads TRBD1 or TRBD2 (5 bases each). The CDR3 is 16 amino acids. Deletions cut 0 bases from V and 9 bases from J, with 18 bases between. Looked up from germline, CDR1 is WNHNN and CDR2 is SYGVQD (reference sequence). The CDR3: CASSESLGEGFSEQFF. The CDR3 coding sequence is TGCGCCAGCAGTGAGTCCTTGGGGGAAGGTTTTAGTGAGCAGTTCTTC.

The rearrangement uses TRBV6-2 or TRBV6-3 and TRBJ2-3; no firm D call. The V end was cut by 6 bases, the J end by 6 bases, with 10 bases between. There are 12 residues in the CDR3. CDR1 and CDR2 (germline): MNHEY, SVGEGT. The CDR3 protein is CASRNTRDTQYF. CDR3 in DNA: TGTGCCAGCAGAAACACCAGGGATACGCAGTATTTT.

The V and J genes are TRBV9 and TRBJ1-2; TRBD1 is a possible D gene (6 bases). Germline loops: CDR1 SGDLS, CDR2 YYNGEE. CDR3 size: 15 residues. Trimming took off 0 bases at V and 0 bases at J, with 9 bases between the two ends. The CDR3: CASSVDGQPNYGYTF. DNA for the CDR3: TGTGCCAGCAGCGTAGATGGACAGCCTAACTATGGCTACACCTTC.

This clonotype has a count of ten or more. The chain uses TRBV7-2 and TRBJ2-5, with 8 bases aligning to TRBD2. This CDR3 spans 15 amino acids. CDR1 and CDR2 (germline): SGHTA, FQGNSA. Unmatched junction bases numbered 5, after V lost 1 base and J lost 4 bases. The CDR3 sequence is CASSLVSGDGETQYF. CDR3 coding DNA: TGTGCCAGCAGCTTAGTTAGCGGGGACGGAGAGACCCAGTACTTC.

The chain carries TRBV4-3 and TRBJ2-6, with 11 nucleotides matching TRBD2. Germline assignment: CDR1 LGHNA and CDR2 YSLEER. V lost 0 bases and J lost 0; bases outside the gene matches: 10. There are 21 residues in the CDR3. The CDR3 DNA is TGCGCCAGCAGCCAAGAAGCCCTAGCGGGGGGTCCTCGCTCTGGGGCCAACGTCCTGACTTTC. Its translation is CASSQEALAGGPRSGANVLTF.

This clonotype was seen many times. The chain has TRBV4-1 and TRBJ1-4, with TRBD1 matching over 12 bases. Germline V gene lookup returns CDR1 MGHRA and CDR2 YSYEKL. The CDR3 spans 18 residues. V shed 5 bases and J 2 bases; nucleotides not matched to a gene: 9. The CDR3 loop reads CASSAGTGGWKTNEKLFF. As DNA, the CDR3 is TGCGCCAGCAGCGCCGGGACAGGGGGCTGGAAGACTAATGAAAAACTGTTTTTT.

This clonotype was seen more than once but under ten times. The chain has TRBV23-1 and TRBJ2-7, with D possibly being TRBD1 (6 bases). TRBV23-1 is identified as an open reading frame with a role that is uncertain. Deletions cut 2 bases from V and 6 bases from J, with 23 bases between. This CDR3 contains 17 residues. The CDR3 nucleotides read TGCGCCAGCAGTCAACGTAGGGGGACGGACAAGCCAGCCGAGCAGTACGTC. Translating it yields CASSQRRGTDKPAEQYV.

This clonotype came up a few times. The chain joins TRBV7-8 to TRBJ1-6, with D possibly matching TRBD1 (5 bases). The V end lost 5 bases, the J end lost 4 bases, and 18 bases lay between the germline ends. The germline V gene has CDR1 SGHVS and CDR2 FQNEAQ. The CDR3 contains 17 residues. The CDR3 coding sequence is TGTGCCAGCAGCCCACCGACAGCGAACACATATAATTCACCCCTCCACTTT. This encodes CASSPPTANTYNSPLHF.

This clonotype was observed a handful of times. The chain is built from TRBV7-7 and TRBJ2-5; 7 bases are shared with TRBD1. This CDR3 is 16 amino acids long. Trimming cost V 0 bases and J 5 bases; bases outside gene matches: 9. Germline lookup yields CDR1 SSHAT and CDR2 FNYEAQ (reference sequence). The CDR3: CASSLAPTGKGETQYF. CDR3 nucleotides: TGTGCCAGCAGCTTAGCTCCGACAGGGAAAGGGGAGACCCAGTACTTC.